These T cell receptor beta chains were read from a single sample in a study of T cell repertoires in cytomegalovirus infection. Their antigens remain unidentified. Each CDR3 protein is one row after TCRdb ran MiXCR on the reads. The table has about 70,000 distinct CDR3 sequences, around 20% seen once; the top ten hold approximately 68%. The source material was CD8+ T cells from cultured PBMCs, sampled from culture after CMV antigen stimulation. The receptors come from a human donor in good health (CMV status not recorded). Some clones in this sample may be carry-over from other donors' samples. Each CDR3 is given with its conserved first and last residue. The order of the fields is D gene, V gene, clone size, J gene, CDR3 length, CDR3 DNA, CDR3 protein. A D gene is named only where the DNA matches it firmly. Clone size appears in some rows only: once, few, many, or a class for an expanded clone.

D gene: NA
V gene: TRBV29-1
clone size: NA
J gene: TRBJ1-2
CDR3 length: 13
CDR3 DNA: TGCAGCGTGGAGGACGGAATTCTAGAAGGCTACACCTTC
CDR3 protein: CSVEDGILEGYTF

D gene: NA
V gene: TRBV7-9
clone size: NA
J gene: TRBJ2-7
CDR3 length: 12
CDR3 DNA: TGTGCCAGCAGCTTAGCCCGAGACGAGCAGTACTTC
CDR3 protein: CASSLARDEQYF

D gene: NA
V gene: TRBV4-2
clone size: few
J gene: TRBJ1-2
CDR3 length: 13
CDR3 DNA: TGTGCCAGCAGCCCGAAGGACACTTCTTACTACACCTTC
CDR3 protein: CASSPKDTSYYTF

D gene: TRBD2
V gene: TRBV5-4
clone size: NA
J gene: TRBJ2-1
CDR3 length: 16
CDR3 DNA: TGTGCCAGCAGCTTGGGGAGCGGGGGGGCACTGAATGAGCAGTTCTTC
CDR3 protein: CASSLGSGGALNEQFF

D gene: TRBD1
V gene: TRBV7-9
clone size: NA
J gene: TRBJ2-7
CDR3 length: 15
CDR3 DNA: TGTGCCAGCAGCCAATCTGACAGGGTCCTCTACGAGCAGTACTTC
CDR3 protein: CASSQSDRVLYEQYF

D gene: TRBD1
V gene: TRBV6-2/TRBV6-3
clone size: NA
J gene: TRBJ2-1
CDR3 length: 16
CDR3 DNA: TGTGCCAGCAGTTATAACCGGGACAGGGGGATGTATGAGCAGTTCTTC
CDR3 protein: CASSYNRDRGMYEQFF

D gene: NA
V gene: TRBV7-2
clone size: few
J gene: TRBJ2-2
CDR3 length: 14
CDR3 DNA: TGTGCCAGCAGCAGGGGGACCGTGGCCGGGGAGCTGTTTTTT
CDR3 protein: CASSRGTVAGELFF

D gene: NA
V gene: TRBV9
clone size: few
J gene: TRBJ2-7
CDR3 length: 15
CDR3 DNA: TGTGCCAGCAGCGTAGAGGCAGGGACTGTCTACGAGCAGTACTTC
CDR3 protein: CASSVEAGTVYEQYF

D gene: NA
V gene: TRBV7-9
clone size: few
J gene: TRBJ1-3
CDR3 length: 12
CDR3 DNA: TGTGCCAGCAGCCATACAGGAAACACCATATATTTT
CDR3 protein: CASSHTGNTIYF

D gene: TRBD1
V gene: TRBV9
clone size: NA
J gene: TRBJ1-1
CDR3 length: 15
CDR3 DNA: TGTGCCAGCAGCCCCAGGACAGGTCGGGGGACTGAAGCTTTCTTT
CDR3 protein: CASSPRTGRGTEAFF

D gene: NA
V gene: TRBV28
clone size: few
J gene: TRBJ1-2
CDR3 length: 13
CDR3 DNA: TGTGCCAGCAGCGCCTCGGGGGACTATGGCTACACCTTC
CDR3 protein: CASSASGDYGYTF

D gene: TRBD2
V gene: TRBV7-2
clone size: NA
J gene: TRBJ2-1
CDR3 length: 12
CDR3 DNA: TGTGCCAGCAGCCTGGGAGGGCAAAAGCAGTTCTTC
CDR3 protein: CASSLGGQKQFF

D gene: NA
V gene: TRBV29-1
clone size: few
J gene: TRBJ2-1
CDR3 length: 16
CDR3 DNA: TGCAGCGTTGAACCCAAAGACAGGAGCTCCTACAATGAGCAGTTCTTC
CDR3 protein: CSVEPKDRSSYNEQFF

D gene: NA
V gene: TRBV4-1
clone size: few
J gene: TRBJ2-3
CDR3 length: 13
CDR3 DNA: TGCGCCAGCAGCCAAGAAGAGGCAGATACGCAGTATTTT
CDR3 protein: CASSQEEADTQYF

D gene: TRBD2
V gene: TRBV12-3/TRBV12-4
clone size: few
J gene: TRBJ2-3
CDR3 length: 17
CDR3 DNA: TGTGCCAGCAGTTTGATGGCTAGCGGGGGGTTCACAGATACGCAGTATTTT
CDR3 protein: CASSLMASGGFTDTQYF

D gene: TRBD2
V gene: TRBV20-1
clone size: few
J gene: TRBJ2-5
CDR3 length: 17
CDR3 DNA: TGCAGTGCCCCCCGGCGACTAGCGGGGTTCCTCCAAGAGACCCAGTACTTC
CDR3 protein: CSAPRRLAGFLQETQYF

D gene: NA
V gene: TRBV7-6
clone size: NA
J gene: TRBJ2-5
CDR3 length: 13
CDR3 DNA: TGTGCCAGCAGCTTAAGGATAGAAGAGACCCAGTACTTC
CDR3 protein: CASSLRIEETQYF

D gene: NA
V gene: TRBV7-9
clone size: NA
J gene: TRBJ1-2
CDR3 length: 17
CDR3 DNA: TGTGCCAGCAGCTTATCGGGGATGACAGGAGCTAACTATGGCTACACCTTC
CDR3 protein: CASSLSGMTGANYGYTF

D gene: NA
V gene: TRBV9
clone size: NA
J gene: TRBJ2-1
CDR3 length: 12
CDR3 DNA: TGTGCCAGCACTGGGGGGCCGGGTGAGCAGTTCTTC
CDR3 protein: CASTGGPGEQFF

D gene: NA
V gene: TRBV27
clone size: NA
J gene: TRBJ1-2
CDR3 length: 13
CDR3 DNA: TGTGCCAGCAAAAATCGCGCCGCCTATGGCTACACCTTC
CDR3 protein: CASKNRAAYGYTF

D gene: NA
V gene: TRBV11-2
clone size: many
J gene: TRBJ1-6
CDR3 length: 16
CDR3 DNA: TGTGCCAGCAGCTTACTTTACCAGGGATTTAATTCACCCCTCCACTTT
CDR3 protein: CASSLLYQGFNSPLHF

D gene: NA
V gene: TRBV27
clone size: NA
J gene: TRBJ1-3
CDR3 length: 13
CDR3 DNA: TGTGCCAGCAGTGACAGACAGAGAAACACCATATATTTT
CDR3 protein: CASSDRQRNTIYF

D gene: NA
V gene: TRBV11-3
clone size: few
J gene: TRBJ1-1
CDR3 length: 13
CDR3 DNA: TGTGCCAGCAGCTTAGGTTCTACCACTGAAGCTTTCTTT
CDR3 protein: CASSLGSTTEAFF

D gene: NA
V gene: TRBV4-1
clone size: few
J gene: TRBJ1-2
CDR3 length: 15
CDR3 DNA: TGCGCCAGCAGCCTGGACGGGTCAGTATTACGCGGCTACACCTTC
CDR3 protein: CASSLDGSVLRGYTF

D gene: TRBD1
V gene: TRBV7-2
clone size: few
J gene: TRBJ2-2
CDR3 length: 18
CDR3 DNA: TGTGCCAGCAGCTTAATTACCTCTTTGGGACAGGCGTCCGGGGAGCTGTTTTTT
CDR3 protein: CASSLITSLGQASGELFF

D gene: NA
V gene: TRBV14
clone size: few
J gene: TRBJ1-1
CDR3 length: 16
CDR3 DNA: TGTGCCAGCAGCCAAGATTTGTGGACCTTGAACACTGAAGCTTTCTTT
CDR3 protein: CASSQDLWTLNTEAFF

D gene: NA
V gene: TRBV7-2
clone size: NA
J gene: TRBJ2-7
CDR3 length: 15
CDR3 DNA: TGTGCCAGCAGCTTAACGTCAGGGAAGTTCGTTGAGCAGTACTTC
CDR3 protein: CASSLTSGKFVEQYF

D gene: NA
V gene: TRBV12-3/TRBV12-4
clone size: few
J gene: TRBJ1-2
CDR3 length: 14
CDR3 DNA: TGTGCCAGCAGTTTAGCGAGGGGTGGCTATGGCTACACCTTC
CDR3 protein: CASSLARGGYGYTF

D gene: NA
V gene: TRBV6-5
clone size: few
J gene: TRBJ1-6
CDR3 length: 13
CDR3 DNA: TGTGCCAGCAATGTTGGGGCTAATTCACCCCTCCACTTT
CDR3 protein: CASNVGANSPLHF

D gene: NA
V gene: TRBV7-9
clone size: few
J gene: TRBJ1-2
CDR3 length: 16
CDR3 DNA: TGTGCCAGCAGCTCCGGGGCAGCACGCTCTAACTATGGCTACACCTTC
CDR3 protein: CASSSGAARSNYGYTF

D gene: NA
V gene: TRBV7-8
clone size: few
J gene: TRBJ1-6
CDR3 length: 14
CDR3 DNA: TGTGCCAGCAGCTCCAAGTCCTATAATTCACCCCTCCACTTT
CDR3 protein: CASSSKSYNSPLHF

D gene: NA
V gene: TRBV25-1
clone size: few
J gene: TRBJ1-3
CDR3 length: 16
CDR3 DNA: TGTGCCAGCAGTGCCACTACAGGGATCTCTGGAAACACCATATATTTT
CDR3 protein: CASSATTGISGNTIYF

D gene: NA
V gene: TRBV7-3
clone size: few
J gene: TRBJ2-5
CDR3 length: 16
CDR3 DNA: TGTGCCAGCAGCCCATTAGGACAGCCCTTCCAAGAGACCCAGTACTTC
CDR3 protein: CASSPLGQPFQETQYF

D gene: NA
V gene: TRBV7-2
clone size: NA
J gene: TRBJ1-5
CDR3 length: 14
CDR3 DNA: TGTGCCAGCAGCTGGCGGCCTTCCAATCAGCCCCAGCATTTT
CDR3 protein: CASSWRPSNQPQHF

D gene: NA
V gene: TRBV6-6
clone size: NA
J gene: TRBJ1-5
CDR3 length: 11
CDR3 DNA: TGTGCCAGCAGTTATGGAGGGCCCCAGCATTTT
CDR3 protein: CASSYGGPQHF

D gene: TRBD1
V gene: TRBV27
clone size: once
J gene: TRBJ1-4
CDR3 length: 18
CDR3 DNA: TGTGCCAGCAGTTTATACGGGACAGCCATTGCAACTAATGAAAAACTGTTTTTT
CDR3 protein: CASSLYGTAIATNEKLFF

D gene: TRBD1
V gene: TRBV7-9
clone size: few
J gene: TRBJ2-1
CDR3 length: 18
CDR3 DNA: TGTGCCAGCAGCACCCGGACAGGGGGCACCGGGCCCTACAATGAGCAGTTCTTC
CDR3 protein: CASSTRTGGTGPYNEQFF

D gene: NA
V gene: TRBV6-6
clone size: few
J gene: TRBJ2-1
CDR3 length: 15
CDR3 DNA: TGTGCCAGCAGTTACTCGACGCAGGGTGGCAATGAGCAGTTCTTC
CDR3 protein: CASSYSTQGGNEQFF

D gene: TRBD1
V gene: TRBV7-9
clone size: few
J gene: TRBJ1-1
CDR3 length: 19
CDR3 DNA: TGTGCCAGCAGCTTTTACCGGGACAGGGGCCCTGGCTGGAACACTGAAGCTTTCTTT
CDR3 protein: CASSFYRDRGPGWNTEAFF

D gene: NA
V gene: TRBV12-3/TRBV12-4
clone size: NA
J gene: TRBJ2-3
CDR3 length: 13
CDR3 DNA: TGTGCCAGCAGTCTCACAGAGGGAGATACGCAGTATTTT
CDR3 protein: CASSLTEGDTQYF

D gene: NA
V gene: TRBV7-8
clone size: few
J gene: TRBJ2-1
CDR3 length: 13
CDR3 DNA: TGTGCCAGCATCTTAGGAGTCGGCAATGAGCAGTTCTTC
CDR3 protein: CASILGVGNEQFF

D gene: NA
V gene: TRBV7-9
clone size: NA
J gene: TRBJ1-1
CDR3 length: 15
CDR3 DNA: TGTGCCAGCAGCCCTGGGGCGGGGGGAAACACTGAAGCTTTCTTT
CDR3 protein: CASSPGAGGNTEAFF

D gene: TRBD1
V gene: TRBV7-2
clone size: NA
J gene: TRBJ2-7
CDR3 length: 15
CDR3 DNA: TGTGCCAGCAGCCCCATCATCGCAGGGGGCTACGAGCAGTACTTC
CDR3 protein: CASSPIIAGGYEQYF

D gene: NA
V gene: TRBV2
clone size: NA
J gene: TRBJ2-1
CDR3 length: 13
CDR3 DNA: TGTGCCAGCAGAGAAAGGGACTACAATGAGCAGTTCTTC
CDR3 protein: CASRERDYNEQFF

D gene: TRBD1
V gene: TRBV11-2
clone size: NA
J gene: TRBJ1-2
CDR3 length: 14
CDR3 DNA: TGTGCCAGCAGCTCGACAGGGGTGGGCTATGGCTACACCTTC
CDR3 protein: CASSSTGVGYGYTF

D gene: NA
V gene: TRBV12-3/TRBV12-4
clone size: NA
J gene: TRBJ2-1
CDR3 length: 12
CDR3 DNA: TGTGCCAGCAGTATACAGCACAATGAGCAGTTCTTC
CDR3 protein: CASSIQHNEQFF

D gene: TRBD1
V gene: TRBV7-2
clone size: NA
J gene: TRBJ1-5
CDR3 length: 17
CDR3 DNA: TGTGCCAGCAGCCCCACCCCCCGACAGGGGGTCGATCAGCCCCAGCATTTT
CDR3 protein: CASSPTPRQGVDQPQHF

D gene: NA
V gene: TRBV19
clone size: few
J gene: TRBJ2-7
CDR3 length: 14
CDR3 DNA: TGTGCCAGTAGTATATCGATGCAGCCCGTCGAGCAGTACTTC
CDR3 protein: CASSISMQPVEQYF

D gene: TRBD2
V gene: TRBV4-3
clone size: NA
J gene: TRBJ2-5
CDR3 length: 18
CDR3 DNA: TGCGCCAGCAGCCAAGATCTGTCTAGCGGGGCCCTCCAAGAGACCCAGTACTTC
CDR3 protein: CASSQDLSSGALQETQYF

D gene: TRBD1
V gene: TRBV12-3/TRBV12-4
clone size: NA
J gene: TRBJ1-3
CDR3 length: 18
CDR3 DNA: TGTGCCAGCAGTTTAGCGAGGAGAGGGGGCTCTGGTGGAAACACCATATATTTT
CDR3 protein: CASSLARRGGSGGNTIYF

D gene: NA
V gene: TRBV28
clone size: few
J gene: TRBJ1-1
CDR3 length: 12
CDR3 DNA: TGTGCCAGCAGTTGGACACTGGGTGAAGCTTTCTTT
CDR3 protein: CASSWTLGEAFF

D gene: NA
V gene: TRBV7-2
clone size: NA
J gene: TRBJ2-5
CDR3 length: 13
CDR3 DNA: TGTGCCAGCAGCCCCGACAGACAAGAGACCCAGTACTTC
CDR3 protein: CASSPDRQETQYF

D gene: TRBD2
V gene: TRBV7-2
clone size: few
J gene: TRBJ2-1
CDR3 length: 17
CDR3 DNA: TGTGCCAGCAGCCCGGGACTAGCGGGGGGTATCTACAATGAGCAGTTCTTC
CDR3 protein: CASSPGLAGGIYNEQFF